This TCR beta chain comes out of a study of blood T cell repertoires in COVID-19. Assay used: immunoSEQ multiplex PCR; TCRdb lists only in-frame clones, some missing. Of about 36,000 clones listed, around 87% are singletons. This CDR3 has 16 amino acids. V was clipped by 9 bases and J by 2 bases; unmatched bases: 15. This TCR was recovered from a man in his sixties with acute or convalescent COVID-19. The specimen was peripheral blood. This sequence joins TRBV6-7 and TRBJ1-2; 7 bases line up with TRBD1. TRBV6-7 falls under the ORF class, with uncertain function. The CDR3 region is CARQEKWDSENYGYTF. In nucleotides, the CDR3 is TGTGCCAGGCAGGAAAAGTGGGACAGCGAGAACTATGGCTACACCTTC.